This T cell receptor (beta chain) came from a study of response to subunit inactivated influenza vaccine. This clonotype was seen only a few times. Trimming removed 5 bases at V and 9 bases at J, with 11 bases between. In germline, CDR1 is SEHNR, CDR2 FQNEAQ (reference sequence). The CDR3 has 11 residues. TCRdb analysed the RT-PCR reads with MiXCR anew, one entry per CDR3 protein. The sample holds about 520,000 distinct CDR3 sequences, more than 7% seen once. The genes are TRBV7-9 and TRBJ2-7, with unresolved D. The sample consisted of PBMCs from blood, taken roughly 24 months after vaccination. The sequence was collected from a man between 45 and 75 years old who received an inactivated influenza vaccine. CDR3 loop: CASSPDRRQYF. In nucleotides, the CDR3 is TGTGCCAGCAGCCCCGACCGACGGCAGTACTTC.